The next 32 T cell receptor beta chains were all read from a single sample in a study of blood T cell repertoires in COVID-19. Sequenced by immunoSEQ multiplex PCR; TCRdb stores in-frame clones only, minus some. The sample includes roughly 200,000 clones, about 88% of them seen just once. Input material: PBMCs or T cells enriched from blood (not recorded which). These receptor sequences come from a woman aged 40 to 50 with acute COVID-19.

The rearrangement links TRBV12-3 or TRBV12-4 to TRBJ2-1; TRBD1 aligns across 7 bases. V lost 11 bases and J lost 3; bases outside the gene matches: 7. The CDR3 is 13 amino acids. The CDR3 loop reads CASRQGDYNEQFF. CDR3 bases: TGTGCCTCTAGACAGGGTGACTACAATGAGCAGTTCTTC.

CDR3 amino acids: CAISASGGASSQETQYF. The DNA of the CDR3 is TGTGCCATCAGTGCTAGCGGGGGGGCCTCCTCCCAGGAGACCCAGTACTTC. The chain links TRBV10-3 to TRBJ2-5, with 12 bases that match TRBD2. Per germline, CDR1 ENHRY and CDR2 SYGVKD. The CDR3 has 17 amino acids. V shed 4 bases and J 5 bases; nucleotides not matched to a gene: 11.

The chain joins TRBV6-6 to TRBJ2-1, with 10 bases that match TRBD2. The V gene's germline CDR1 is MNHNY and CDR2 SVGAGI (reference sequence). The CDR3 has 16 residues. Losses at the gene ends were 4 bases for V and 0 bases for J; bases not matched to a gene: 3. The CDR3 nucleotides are TGTGCCAGCAGTTCCAGGACTAGCGGCTCCTACAATGAGCAGTTCTTC. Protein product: CASSSRTSGSYNEQFF.

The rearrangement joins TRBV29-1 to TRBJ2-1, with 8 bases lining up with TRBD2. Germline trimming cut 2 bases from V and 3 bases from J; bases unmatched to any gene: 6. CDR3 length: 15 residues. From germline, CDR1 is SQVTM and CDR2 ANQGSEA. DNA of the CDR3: TGCAGCGTTGAAAGCGGGAGTGAGCTCTACAATGAGCAGTTCTTC. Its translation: CSVESGSELYNEQFF.

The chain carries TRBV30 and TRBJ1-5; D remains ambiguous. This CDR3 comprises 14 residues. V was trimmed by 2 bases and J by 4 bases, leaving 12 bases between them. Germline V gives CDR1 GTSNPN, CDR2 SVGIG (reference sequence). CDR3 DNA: TGTGCCTGGAGTTATGGTCAGCGAAATCAGCCCCAGCATTTT. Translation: CAWSYGQRNQPQHF.

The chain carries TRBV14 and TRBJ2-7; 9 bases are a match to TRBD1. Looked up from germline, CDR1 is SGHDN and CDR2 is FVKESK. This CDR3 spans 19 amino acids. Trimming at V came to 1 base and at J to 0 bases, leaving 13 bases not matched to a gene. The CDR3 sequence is CASSQAHPGQGFGSYEQYF. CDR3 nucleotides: TGTGCCAGCAGCCAAGCCCACCCGGGACAGGGATTCGGCTCCTACGAGCAGTACTTC.

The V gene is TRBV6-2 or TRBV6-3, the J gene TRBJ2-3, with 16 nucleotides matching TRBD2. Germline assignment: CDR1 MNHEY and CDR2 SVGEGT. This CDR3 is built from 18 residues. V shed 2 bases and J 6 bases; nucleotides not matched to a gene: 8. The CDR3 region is CASSYPGLAGGQPDTQYF. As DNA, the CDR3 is TGTGCCAGCAGTTACCCGGGACTAGCGGGAGGGCAGCCCGATACGCAGTATTTT.

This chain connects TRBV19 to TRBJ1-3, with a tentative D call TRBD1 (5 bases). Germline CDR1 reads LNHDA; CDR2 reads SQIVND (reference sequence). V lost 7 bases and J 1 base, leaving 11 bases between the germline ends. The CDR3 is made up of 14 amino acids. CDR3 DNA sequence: TGTGCCAGTACCGCACAGGTTTCTGGAAACACCATATATTTT. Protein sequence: CASTAQVSGNTIYF. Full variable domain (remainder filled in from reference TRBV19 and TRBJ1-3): DGGITQSPKYLFRKEGQNVTLSCEQNLNHDAMYWYRQDPGQGLRLIYYSQIVNDFQKGDIAEGYSVSREKKESFPLTVTSAQKNPTAFYLCASTAQVSGNTIYFGEGSWLTVV.

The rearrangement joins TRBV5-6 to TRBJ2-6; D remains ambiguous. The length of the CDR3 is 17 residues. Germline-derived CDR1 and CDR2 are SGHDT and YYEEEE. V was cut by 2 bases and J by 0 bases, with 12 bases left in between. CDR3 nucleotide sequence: TGTGCCAGCAGCTTCTGGGCCGCCGGCTCTGGGGCCAACGTCCTGACTTTC. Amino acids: CASSFWAAGSGANVLTF. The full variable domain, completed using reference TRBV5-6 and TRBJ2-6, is DAGVTQSPTHLIKTRGQQVTLRCSPKSGHDTVSWYQQALGQGPQFIFQYYEEEERQRGNFPDRFSGHQFPNYSSELNVNALLLGDSALYLCASSFWAAGSGANVLTFGAGSRLTVL.

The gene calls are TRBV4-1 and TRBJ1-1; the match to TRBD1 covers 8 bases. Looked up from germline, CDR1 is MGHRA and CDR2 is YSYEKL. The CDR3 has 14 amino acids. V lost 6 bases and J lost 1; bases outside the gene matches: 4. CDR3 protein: CASSRQGPNTEAFF. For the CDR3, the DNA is TGCGCCAGCAGTCGACAGGGGCCGAACACTGAAGCTTTCTTT.

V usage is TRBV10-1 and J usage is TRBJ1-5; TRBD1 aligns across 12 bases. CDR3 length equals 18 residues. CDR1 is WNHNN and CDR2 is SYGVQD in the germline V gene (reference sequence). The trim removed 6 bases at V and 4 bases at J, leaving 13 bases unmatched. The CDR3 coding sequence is TGCGCCAGCAGGGCGGGACAGGGGGCCAAAGATCGAAATCAGCCCCAGCATTTT. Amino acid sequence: CASRAGQGAKDRNQPQHF.

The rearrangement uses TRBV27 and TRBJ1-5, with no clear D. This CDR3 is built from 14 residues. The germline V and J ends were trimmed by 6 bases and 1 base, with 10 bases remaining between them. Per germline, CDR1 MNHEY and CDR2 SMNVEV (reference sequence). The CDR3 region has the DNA TGTGCCAGCAGGCGTACGGGGAGCAATCAGCCCCAGCATTTT. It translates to CASRRTGSNQPQHF.

CDR3 loop: CAWSVRGGGPNTEAFF. In nucleotides, the CDR3 is TGTGCCTGGAGTGTACGGGGTGGAGGGCCGAACACTGAAGCTTTCTTT. The chain couples TRBV30 to TRBJ1-1; D is unresolved. Germline CDR1 and CDR2: GTSNPN and SVGIG (reference sequence). The ends were cut back, 0 bases at V and 1 base at J, with 15 bases in the middle. The CDR3 is 16 amino acids.

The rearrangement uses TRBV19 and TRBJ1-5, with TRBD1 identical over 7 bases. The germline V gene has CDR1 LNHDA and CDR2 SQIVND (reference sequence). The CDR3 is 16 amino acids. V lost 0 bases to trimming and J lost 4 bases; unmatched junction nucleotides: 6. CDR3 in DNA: TGTGCCAGTAGTATAGAGGGGACAGATCAAAATCAGCCCCAGCATTTT. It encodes CASSIEGTDQNQPQHF.

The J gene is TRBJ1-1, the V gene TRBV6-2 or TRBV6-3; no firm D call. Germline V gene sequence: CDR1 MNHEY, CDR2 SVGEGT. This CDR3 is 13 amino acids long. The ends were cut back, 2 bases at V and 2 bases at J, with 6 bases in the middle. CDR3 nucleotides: TGTGCCAGCAGTTACAACGGTAACACTGAAGCTTTCTTT. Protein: CASSYNGNTEAFF.

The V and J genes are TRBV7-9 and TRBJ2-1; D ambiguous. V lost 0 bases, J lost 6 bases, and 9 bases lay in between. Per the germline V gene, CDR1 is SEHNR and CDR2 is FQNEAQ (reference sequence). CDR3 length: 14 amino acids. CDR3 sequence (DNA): TGTGCCAGCAGCTTAGCGATGACGGGCAATGAGCAGTTCTTC. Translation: CASSLAMTGNEQFF.

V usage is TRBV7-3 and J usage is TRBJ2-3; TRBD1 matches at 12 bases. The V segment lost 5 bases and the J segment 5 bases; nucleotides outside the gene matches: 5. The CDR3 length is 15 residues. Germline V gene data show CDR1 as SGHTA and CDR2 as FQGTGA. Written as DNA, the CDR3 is TGTGCCAGCAGCGGGACAGGGGGCGCCTTAGATACGCAGTATTTT. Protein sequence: CASSGTGGALDTQYF.

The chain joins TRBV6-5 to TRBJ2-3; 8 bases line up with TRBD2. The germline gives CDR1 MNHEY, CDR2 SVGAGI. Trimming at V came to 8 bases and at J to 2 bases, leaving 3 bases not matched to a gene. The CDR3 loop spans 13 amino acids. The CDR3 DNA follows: TGTGCCAGCCGGGGGGGTAACACAGATACGCAGTATTTT. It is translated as CASRGGNTDTQYF.

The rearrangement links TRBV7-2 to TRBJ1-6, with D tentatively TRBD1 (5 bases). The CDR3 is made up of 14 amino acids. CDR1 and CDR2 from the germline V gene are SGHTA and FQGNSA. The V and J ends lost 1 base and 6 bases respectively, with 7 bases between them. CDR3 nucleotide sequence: TGTGCCAGCAGCTTAGTCAGGGTTAATTCACCCCTCCACTTT. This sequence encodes CASSLVRVNSPLHF. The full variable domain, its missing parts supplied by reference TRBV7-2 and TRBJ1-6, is GAGVSQSPSNKVTEKGKDVELRCDPISGHTALYWYRQSLGQGLEFLIYFQGNSAPDKSGLPSDRFSAERTGGSVSTLTIQRTQQEDSAVYLCASSLVRVNSPLHFGNGTRLTVT.

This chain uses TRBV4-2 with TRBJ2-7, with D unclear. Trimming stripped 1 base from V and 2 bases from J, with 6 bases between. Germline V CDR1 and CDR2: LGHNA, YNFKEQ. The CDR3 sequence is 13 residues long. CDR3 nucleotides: TGTGCCAGCAGCCAAGGTCAGACCTACGAGCAGTACTTC. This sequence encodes CASSQGQTYEQYF.

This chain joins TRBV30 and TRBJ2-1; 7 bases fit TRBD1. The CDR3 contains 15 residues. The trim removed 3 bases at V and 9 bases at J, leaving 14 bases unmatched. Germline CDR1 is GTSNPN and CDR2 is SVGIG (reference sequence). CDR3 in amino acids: CAWSAGTVLKSEQFF. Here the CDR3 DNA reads TGTGCCTGGAGCGCCGGGACAGTCCTCAAATCTGAGCAGTTCTTC.

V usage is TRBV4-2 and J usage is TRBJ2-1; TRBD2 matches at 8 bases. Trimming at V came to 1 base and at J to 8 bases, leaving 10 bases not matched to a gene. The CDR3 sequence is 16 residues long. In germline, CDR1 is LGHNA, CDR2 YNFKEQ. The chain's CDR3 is CASSQGSRGGRDEQFF. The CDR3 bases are TGTGCCAGCAGCCAAGGGAGCCGGGGGGGCCGCGATGAGCAGTTCTTC.

This CDR3 reads CASSRGGMTNTGELFF. In DNA form, the CDR3 reads TGTGCCAGCTCCAGGGGCGGAATGACGAACACCGGGGAGCTGTTTTTT. J is TRBJ2-2 and V is TRBV18, with D perhaps TRBD1 (6 bases). Germline V gene data show CDR1 as KGHSH and CDR2 as LQKENI. This CDR3 has 16 residues. The V and J ends lost 6 bases and 0 bases respectively, with 14 bases between them.

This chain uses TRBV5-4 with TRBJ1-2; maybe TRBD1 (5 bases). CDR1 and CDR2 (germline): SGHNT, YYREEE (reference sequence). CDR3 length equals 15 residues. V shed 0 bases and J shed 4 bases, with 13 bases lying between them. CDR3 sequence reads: CASSLGVGVGYGYTF. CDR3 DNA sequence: TGTGCCAGCAGCTTGGGTGTAGGGGTAGGCTATGGCTACACCTTC.

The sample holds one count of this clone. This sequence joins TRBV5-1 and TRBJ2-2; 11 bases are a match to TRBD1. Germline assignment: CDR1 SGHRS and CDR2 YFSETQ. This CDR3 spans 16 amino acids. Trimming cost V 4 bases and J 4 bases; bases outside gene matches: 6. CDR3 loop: CASSIGQGAITGELFF. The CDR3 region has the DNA TGCGCCAGCAGCATTGGACAGGGGGCGATCACCGGGGAGCTGTTTTTT.

CDR3 DNA sequence: TGTGCCAGCAGTTATGACGTTCAGGGACAGGGGGTCAGAGAGACCCAGTACTTC. It encodes CASSYDVQGQGVRETQYF. This sequence joins TRBV6-2 or TRBV6-3 and TRBJ2-5; 11 bases are a match to TRBD1. The V segment lost 3 bases and the J segment 4 bases; nucleotides outside the gene matches: 13. Germline CDR1 MNHEY, CDR2 SVGEGT. The CDR3 spans 18 residues.

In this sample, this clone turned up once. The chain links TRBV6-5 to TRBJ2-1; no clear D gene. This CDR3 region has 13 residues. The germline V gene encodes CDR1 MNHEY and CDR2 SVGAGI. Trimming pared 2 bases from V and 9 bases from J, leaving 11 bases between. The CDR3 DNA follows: TGTGCCAGCAGTTACCCCCATGGCCTTGAGCAGTTCTTC. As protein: CASSYPHGLEQFF.

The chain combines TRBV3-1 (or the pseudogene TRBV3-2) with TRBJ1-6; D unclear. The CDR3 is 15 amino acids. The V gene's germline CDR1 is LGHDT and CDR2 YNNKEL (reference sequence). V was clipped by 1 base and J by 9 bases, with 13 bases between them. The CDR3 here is CASSQVWAGSSPLHF. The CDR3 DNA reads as TGTGCCAGCAGCCAAGTTTGGGCTGGGAGTTCACCCCTCCACTTT.

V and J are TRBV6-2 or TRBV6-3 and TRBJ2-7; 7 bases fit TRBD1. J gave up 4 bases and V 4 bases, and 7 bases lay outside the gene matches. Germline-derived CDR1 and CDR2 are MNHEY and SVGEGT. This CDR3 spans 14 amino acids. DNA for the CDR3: TGTGCCAGCAGTTCGGCAGGGGGTATTTACGAGCAGTACTTC. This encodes CASSSAGGIYEQYF.

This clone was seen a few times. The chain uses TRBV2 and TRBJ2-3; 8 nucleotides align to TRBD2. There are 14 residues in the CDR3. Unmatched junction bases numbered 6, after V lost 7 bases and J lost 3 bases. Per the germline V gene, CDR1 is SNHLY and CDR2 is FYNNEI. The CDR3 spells CASKTGGQTDTQYF. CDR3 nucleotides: TGTGCCAGCAAGACGGGGGGGCAAACAGATACGCAGTATTTT.

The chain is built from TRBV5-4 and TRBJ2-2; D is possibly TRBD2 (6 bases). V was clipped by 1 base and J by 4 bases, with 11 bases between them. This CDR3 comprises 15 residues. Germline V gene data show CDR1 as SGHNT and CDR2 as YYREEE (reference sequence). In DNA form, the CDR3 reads TGTGCCAGCAGCTTGTCGGGGGTTAGCACCGGGGAGCTGTTTTTT. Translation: CASSLSGVSTGELFF.

The CDR3 here is CASSRGAITNEKLFF. The CDR3 DNA reads TGTGCCAGCAGCCGAGGGGCTATAACTAATGAAAAACTGTTTTTT. The V gene is TRBV7-8, the J gene TRBJ1-4; D might be TRBD1 (5 bases). Germline CDR1 and CDR2: SGHVS and FQNEAQ. The CDR3 contains 15 residues. V lost 5 bases and J lost 1, with 11 bases in between.